This entry lists 7 T cell receptor beta chains sequenced from one sample in a study of cytotoxic CD8 clonotypes in ibrutinib-treated CLL. Produced via immunoSEQ multiplex PCR; TCRdb's table is partial and in-frame only. The table lists around 92,000 clones, about 74% of them singletons. The specimen was PBMCs, collected after 24 months of ibrutinib treatment. These receptors all come from a human donor with chronic lymphocytic leukemia.

This clone turned up a few times. V and J are TRBV2 and TRBJ1-4; D may be TRBD1 (5 bases). The germline V and J ends were trimmed by 11 bases and 0 bases, with 10 bases remaining between them. Germline values: CDR1 SNHLY, CDR2 FYNNEI. The CDR3 spans 13 residues. The CDR3 sequence: CAARQSTNEKLFF. The CDR3 DNA follows: TGTGCCGCCAGACAGTCAACTAATGAAAAACTGTTTTTT.

The rearrangement uses TRBV6-1 and TRBJ2-3, with 8 bases matching TRBD1. CDR3 length: 16 residues. Germline-derived CDR1 and CDR2 are MNHNS and SASEGT. The V gene end was trimmed by 1 base and the J gene end by 3 bases; junction bases not matched to a gene: 6. The CDR3 here is CASSEGTGIRTDTQYF. For the CDR3, the DNA is TGTGCCAGCAGTGAAGGGACAGGGATACGGACAGATACGCAGTATTTT.

CDR3 DNA sequence: TGCGCCAGCAGCTTGGAGGCAGGGGGCACCGGGGAGCTGTTTTTT. As protein: CASSLEAGGTGELFF. This chain links TRBV5-1 with TRBJ2-2; 7 positions match TRBD1. CDR1 SGHRS and CDR2 YFSETQ come from the germline V gene. There are 15 residues in the CDR3. The J segment lost 4 bases and the V segment lost 0 bases, leaving 3 bases of the junction unmatched.

The chain recombines TRBV19 with TRBJ1-3; no clear D gene. The CDR3 loop spans 13 amino acids. The germline V gene encodes CDR1 LNHDA and CDR2 SQIVND (reference sequence). V dropped 5 bases and J dropped 2 bases, with 7 bases sitting between them. The CDR3 reads CASSPPPGNTIYF. The CDR3 DNA reads as TGTGCCAGTAGTCCCCCGCCTGGAAACACCATATATTTT.

This chain connects TRBV7-7 to TRBJ2-3; TRBD1 might be the D (6 bases). Per the germline V gene, CDR1 is SSHAT and CDR2 is FNYEAQ (reference sequence). V dropped 2 bases and J dropped 6 bases, with 12 bases sitting between them. The CDR3 is 14 residues long. The DNA of the CDR3 is TGTGCCAGCAGCTTAACAGGGCTTTTCGATACGCAGTATTTT. This translates into CASSLTGLFDTQYF.

The chain combines TRBV19 with TRBJ2-4, with no clear D. The CDR3 contains 13 residues. The V gene's germline CDR1 is LNHDA and CDR2 SQIVND (reference sequence). The ends were cut back, 8 bases at V and 12 bases at J, with 20 bases in the middle. For the CDR3, the DNA is TGTGCCAGTCCCCTTCGGACGGAGAAGCATCAGTACTTC. As protein: CASPLRTEKHQYF.

The chain carries TRBV6-6 and TRBJ2-7, with D hard to call. Germline values: CDR1 MNHNY, CDR2 SVGAGI (reference sequence). The CDR3 has 12 amino acids. Trimming cost V 4 bases and J 2 bases, with 6 bases left between them. This chain's CDR3 is CASSSGPYEQYF. The CDR3 coding sequence is TGTGCCAGCAGTTCCGGACCCTACGAGCAGTACTTC.